This T cell receptor beta chain was profiled in a study of vaccination and CD4 T cells after COVID-19. Study overall: The authors gave control cultures a CEFX pool, an HIV-1 Nef pool, or no peptide.

As to treatment: roughly 11-day PBMC culture with coronavirus spike peptide pools or control peptides (ViraFEST assay). PBMCs, plated at about 2 million per well, were grown in the presence of roughly 10 IU/ml IL-2 and approximately 9 ug/ml peptide pools. Cultured CD4+ T cells had their DNA profiled by the Oncomine TCR Beta short-read assay. Cultured CD4+ T cells yielded the extracted genomic DNA. A single record per CDR3 protein comes from TCRdb applying MiXCR to the PCR reads. The table includes about 22,000 distinct CDR3 sequences, about half detected once. Concerning this clonotype: The antigen is undetermined.

General study points: Only relatively few convalescent patients were studied, and early post-infection timepoints were not analyzed.

V gave up 7 bases and J gave up 1 base, with 13 bases separating them. The V gene's germline CDR1 is SNHLY and CDR2 FYNNEI. The CDR3 loop spans 15 amino acids. The receptor comes from a human donor who had recovered from COVID-19. Sequencing input: CD4+ T cells from blood, cultured in vitro. The gene calls are TRBV2 and TRBJ2-2; D is ambiguous. The DNA of the CDR3 is TGTGCCAGCACGATCGGATTAGGGAACACCGGGGAGCTGTTTTTT. This codes for CASTIGLGNTGELFF.